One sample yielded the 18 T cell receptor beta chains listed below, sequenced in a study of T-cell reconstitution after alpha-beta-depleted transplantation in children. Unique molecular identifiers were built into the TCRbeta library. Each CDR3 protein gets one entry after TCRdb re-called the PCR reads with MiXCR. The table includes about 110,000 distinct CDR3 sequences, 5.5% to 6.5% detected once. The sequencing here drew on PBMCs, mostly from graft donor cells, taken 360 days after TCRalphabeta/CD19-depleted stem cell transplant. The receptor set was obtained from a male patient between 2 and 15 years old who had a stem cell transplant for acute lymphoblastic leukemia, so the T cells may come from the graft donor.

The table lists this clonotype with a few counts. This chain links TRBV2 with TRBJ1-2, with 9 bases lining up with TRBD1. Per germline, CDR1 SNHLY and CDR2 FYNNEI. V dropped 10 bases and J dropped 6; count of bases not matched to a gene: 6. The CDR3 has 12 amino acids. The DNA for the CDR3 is TGTGCCACCCGGACAGGGGCCAATGGCTACACCTTC. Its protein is CATRTGANGYTF.

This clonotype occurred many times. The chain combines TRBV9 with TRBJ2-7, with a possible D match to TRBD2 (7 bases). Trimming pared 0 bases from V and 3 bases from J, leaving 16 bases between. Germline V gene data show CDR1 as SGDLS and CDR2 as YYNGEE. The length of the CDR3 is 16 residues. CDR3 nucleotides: TGTGCCAGCAGCGTAGGGGGGCGGCTAGCGGACTACGAGCAGTACTTC. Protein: CASSVGGRLADYEQYF.

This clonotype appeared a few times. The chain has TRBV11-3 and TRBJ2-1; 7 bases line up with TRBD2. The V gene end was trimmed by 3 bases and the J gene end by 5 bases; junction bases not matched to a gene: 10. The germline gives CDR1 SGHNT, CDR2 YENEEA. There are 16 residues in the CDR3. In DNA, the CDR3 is TGTGCCAGCAGCTTGGGGGTCGGGAGGAACGACAATGAGCAGTTCTTC. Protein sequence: CASSLGVGRNDNEQFF.

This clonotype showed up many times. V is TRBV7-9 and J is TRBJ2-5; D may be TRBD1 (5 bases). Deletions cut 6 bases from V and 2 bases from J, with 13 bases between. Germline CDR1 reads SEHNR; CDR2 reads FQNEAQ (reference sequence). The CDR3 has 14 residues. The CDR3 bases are TGTGCCAGCAGTTTTGACAGACCTCAAGAGACCCAGTACTTC. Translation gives CASSFDRPQETQYF. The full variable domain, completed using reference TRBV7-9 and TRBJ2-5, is DTGVSQNPRHKITKRGQNVTFRCDPISEHNRLYWYRQTLGQGPEFLTYFQNEAQLEKSRLLSDRFSAERPKGSFSTLEIQRTEQGDSAMYLCASSFDRPQETQYFGPGTRLLVL.

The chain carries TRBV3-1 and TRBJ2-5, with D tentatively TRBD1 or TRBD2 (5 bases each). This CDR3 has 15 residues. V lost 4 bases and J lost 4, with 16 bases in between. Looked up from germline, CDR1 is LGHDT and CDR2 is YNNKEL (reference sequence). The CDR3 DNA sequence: TGTGCCAGCAGCCCCGGGACGGCCGAGGGAGAGACCCAGTACTTC. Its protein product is CASSPGTAEGETQYF.

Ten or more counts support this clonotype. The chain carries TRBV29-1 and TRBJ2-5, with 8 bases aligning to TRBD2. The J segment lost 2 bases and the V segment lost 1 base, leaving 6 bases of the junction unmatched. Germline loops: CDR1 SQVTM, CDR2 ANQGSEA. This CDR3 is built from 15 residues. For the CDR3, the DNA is TGCAGCGTTGAAGGGGTCCGGGGGGGTCAAGAGACCCAGTACTTC. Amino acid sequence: CSVEGVRGGQETQYF.

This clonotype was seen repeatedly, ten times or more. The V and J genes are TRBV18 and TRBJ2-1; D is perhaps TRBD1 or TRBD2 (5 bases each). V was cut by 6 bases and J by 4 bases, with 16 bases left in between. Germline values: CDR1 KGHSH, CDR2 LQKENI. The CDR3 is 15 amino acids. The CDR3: CASSLIYGAYNEQFF. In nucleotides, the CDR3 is TGTGCCAGCTCCCTTATTTACGGGGCGTACAATGAGCAGTTCTTC.

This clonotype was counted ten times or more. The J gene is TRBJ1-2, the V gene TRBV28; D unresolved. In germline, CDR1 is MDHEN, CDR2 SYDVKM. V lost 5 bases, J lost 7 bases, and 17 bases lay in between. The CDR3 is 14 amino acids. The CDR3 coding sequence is TGTGCCAGCAGTCTCCCCCAGGACCGCGGTGGCTACACCTTC. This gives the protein CASSLPQDRGGYTF.

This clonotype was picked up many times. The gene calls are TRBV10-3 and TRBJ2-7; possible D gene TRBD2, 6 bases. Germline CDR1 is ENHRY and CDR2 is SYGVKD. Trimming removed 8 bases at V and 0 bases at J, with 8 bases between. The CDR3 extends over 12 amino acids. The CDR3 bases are TGTGCCATCCGGGACTCCTCCTACGAGCAGTACTTC. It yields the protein CAIRDSSYEQYF.

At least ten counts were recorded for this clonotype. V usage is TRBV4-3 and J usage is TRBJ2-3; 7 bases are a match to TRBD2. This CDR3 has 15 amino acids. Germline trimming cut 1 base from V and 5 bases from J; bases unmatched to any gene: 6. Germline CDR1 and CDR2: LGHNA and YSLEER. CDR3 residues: CASSQADREEDTQYF. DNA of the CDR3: TGCGCCAGCAGCCAAGCGGATCGGGAGGAAGATACGCAGTATTTT.

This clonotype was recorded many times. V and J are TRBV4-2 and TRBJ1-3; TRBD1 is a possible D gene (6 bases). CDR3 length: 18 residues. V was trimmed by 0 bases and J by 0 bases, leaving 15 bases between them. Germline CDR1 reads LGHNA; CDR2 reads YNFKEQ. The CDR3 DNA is TGTGCCAGCAGCCAAGATCGGGGGCCCGCGACCTCTGGAAACACCATATATTTT. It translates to CASSQDRGPATSGNTIYF.

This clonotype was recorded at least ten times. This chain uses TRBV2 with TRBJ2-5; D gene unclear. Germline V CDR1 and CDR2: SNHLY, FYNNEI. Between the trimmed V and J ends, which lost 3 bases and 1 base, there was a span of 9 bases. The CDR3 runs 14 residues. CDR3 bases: TGTGCCAGCAGTGACAGTCGGAGCCAAGAGACCCAGTACTTC. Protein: CASSDSRSQETQYF.

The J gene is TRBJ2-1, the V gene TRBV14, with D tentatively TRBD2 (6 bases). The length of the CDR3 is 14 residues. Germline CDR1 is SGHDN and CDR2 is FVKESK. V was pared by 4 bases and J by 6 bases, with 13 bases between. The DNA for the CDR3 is TGTGCCAGCAGCCCCCCGGGAGTGGCCAATGAGCAGTTCTTC. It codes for CASSPPGVANEQFF.

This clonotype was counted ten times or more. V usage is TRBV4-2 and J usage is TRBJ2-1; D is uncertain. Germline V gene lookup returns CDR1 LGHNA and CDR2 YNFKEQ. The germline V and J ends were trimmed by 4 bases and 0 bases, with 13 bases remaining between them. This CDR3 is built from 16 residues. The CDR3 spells CASSPRDPSSYNEQFF. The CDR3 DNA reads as TGTGCCAGCAGCCCGAGAGATCCTAGCTCCTACAATGAGCAGTTCTTC.

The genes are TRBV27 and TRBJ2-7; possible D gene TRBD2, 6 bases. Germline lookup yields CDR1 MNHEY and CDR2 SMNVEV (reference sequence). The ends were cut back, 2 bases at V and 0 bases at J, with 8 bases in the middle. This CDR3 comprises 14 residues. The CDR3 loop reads CASSLDGSSYEQYF. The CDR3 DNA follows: TGTGCCAGCAGTTTAGACGGGAGCTCCTACGAGCAGTACTTC.

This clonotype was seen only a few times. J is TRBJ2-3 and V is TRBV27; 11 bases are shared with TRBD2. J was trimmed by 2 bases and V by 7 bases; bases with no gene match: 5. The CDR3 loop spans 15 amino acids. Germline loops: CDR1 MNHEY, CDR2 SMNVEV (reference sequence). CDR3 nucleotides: TGTGCCAGCACCCCGGGACTAGCGGTCACAGATACGCAGTATTTT. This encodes CASTPGLAVTDTQYF.

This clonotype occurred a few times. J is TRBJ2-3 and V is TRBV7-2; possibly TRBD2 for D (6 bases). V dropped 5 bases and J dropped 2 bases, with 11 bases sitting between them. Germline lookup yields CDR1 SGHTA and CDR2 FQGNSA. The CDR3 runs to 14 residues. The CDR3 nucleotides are TGTGCCAGCAGCCCGGGACTGAACACAGATACGCAGTATTTT. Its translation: CASSPGLNTDTQYF.

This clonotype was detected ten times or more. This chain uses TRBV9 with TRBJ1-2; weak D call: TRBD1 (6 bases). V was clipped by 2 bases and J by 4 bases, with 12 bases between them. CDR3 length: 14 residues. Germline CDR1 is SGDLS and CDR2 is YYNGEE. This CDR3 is CASSVEDRAYGYTF. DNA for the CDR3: TGTGCCAGCAGCGTTGAGGACAGAGCCTATGGCTACACCTTC.